This note documents a single T cell receptor beta chain sequence. This sample was taken from a study of blood T cell repertoires in COVID-19. Turning to the study itself: Material from acute and convalescent COVID-19 was sourced from the United States, Italy and Spain. PBMCs, B-cell-depleted T cells, or T cells provided the cDNA or gDNA that made up the material.

In the study's own analysis: Reference gene primer amplification gave nucleated cell count estimates. This table comes from immunoSEQ multiplex PCR, and its TCRdb copy is limited to in-frame clones, with some not included. The V and J calls and the clone size are those of that table, but D and trimming were determined from the DNA. The sample holds approximately 300,000 clones, approximately 86% seen once. The V segment lost 1 base and the J segment 7 bases; nucleotides outside the gene matches: 3. The CDR3 loop spans 14 amino acids. Per the germline V gene, CDR1 is SEHNR and CDR2 is FQNEAQ (reference sequence).

The sequencing sample was made of peripheral blood. V is TRBV7-9 and J is TRBJ1-1; 10 bases are a match to TRBD1. The receptor was isolated from a woman in her fifties or sixties with active or convalescent COVID-19. The CDR3 loop reads CASSLGQGASEAFF. For the CDR3, the DNA is TGTGCCAGCAGCTTAGGACAGGGGGCCAGTGAAGCTTTCTTT.